Listed here are 18 T cell receptor beta chains from one sample, sequenced in a study of blood T cell repertoires in COVID-19. Produced via immunoSEQ multiplex PCR; TCRdb's table is partial and in-frame only. The sample gives 400,000 to 500,000 clones, approximately 88% of which show up once; approximately 1.8% is in the top ten. The sample was PBMCs or T cells enriched from blood (not recorded which). Source of these receptors: a woman between 40 and 55 years old who had recovered from COVID-19.

This chain joins TRBV6-5 and TRBJ1-3; TRBD1 matches at 8 bases. This CDR3 comprises 16 residues. Germline CDR1 MNHEY, CDR2 SVGAGI. V shed 4 bases and J 0 bases; nucleotides not matched to a gene: 5. CDR3 residues: CASSSDRESSGNTIYF. In nucleotides, the CDR3 is TGTGCCAGCAGTTCGGACAGGGAGAGCTCTGGAAACACCATATATTTT.

The chain uses TRBV18 and TRBJ2-7; D is perhaps TRBD2 (5 bases). Trimming left V 1 base short and J 3 bases short, with 7 bases between. This CDR3 has 13 residues. The germline V gene has CDR1 KGHSH and CDR2 LQKENI. This CDR3 reads CASSPQGVYEQYF. The CDR3 DNA sequence: TGTGCCAGCTCACCACAGGGAGTCTACGAGCAGTACTTC.

A single count supports this clone. This rearrangement joins TRBV5-5 to TRBJ1-2, with D possibly TRBD1 on 6 matching bases. The CDR3 contains 14 residues. Looked up from germline, CDR1 is SGHKS and CDR2 is YYEKEE (reference sequence). V lost 0 bases and J lost 3, with 9 bases in between. CDR3 loop: CASSLEGVDYGYTF. CDR3 sequence (DNA): TGTGCCAGCAGCTTGGAGGGGGTCGACTATGGCTACACCTTC. Filled out from reference TRBV5-5 and TRBJ1-2, the complete variable domain reads DAGVTQSPTHLIKTRGQQVTLRCSPISGHKSVSWYQQVLGQGPQFIFQYYEKEERGRGNFPDRFSARQFPNYSSELNVNALLLGDSALYLCASSLEGVDYGYTFGSGTRLTVV.

V is TRBV28 and J is TRBJ2-7; 10 positions agree with TRBD2. Germline values: CDR1 MDHEN, CDR2 SYDVKM. The length of the CDR3 is 13 residues. V was pared by 9 bases and J by 3 bases, with 5 bases of the junction left unmatched. CDR3 sequence: CASQSGRGYEQYF. CDR3 coding DNA: TGTGCCAGTCAGAGCGGGAGGGGCTACGAGCAGTACTTC.

The rearrangement links TRBV7-6 to TRBJ1-6; D is perhaps TRBD1 (5 bases). Germline V gene data show CDR1 as SGHVS and CDR2 as FNYEAQ. V gave up 1 base and J gave up 10 bases, with 17 bases separating them. CDR3 length: 16 residues. CDR3 DNA sequence: TGTGCCAGCAGCTTAGGAATCCGGCAGGGTGGCTCACCCCTCCACTTT. Residues: CASSLGIRQGGSPLHF.

The chain recombines TRBV7-9 with TRBJ1-3; D possibly corresponds to TRBD1 (6 bases). V lost 2 bases and J 3 bases, leaving 17 bases between the germline ends. This CDR3 comprises 17 residues. Per the germline V gene, CDR1 is SEHNR and CDR2 is FQNEAQ (reference sequence). The CDR3 region is CASSLSGRGSFGNTIYF. In DNA, the CDR3 is TGTGCCAGCAGCTTAAGTGGCAGGGGAAGCTTTGGAAACACCATATATTTT. Variable domain in full (rest from reference TRBV7-9 and TRBJ1-3): DTGVSQNPRHKITKRGQNVTFRCDPISEHNRLYWYRQTLGQGPEFLTYFQNEAQLEKSRLLSDRFSAERPKGSFSTLEIQRTEQGDSAMYLCASSLSGRGSFGNTIYFGEGSWLTVV.

CDR3 region: CASGDRGPGELFF. DNA of the CDR3: TGTGCCAGCGGGGACAGGGGGCCCGGGGAGCTGTTTTTT. The chain links TRBV5-4 to TRBJ2-2, with 12 bases aligning to TRBD1. Losses at the gene ends were 7 bases for V and 6 bases for J; bases not matched to a gene: 1. CDR3 size: 13 residues. Per the germline V gene, CDR1 is SGHNT and CDR2 is YYREEE (reference sequence).

This sequence joins TRBV4-1 and TRBJ2-4; no reliable D call. The CDR3 loop spans 18 amino acids. Deletions cut 4 bases from V and 0 bases from J, with 19 bases between. The germline V gene has CDR1 MGHRA and CDR2 YSYEKL. For the CDR3, the DNA is TGCGCCAGCAGCCCGGGTCCCTTAACCCCTATAGCCAAAAACATTCAGTACTTC. Protein: CASSPGPLTPIAKNIQYF.

The rearrangement joins TRBV3-1 (or the pseudogene TRBV3-2) to TRBJ2-5, with TRBD1 identical over 9 bases. Germline CDR1 and CDR2: LGHDT and YNNKEL (reference sequence). V dropped 0 bases and J dropped 5; count of bases not matched to a gene: 7. This CDR3 is built from 16 residues. CDR3 DNA sequence: TGTGCCAGCAGCCAAGAACTTACAGGGGGCGGGGAGACCCAGTACTTC. Its translation is CASSQELTGGGETQYF.

The chain carries TRBV7-2 and TRBJ2-2; 10 bases align to TRBD2. The V gene's germline CDR1 is SGHTA and CDR2 FQGNSA. With V trimmed by 0 bases and J by 6 bases, 4 bases remained unmatched. The CDR3 extends over 16 amino acids. CDR3 residues: CASSLAPSGSSGELFF. CDR3 in DNA: TGTGCCAGCAGCTTAGCCCCTAGCGGGAGTTCCGGGGAGCTGTTTTTT.

This chain uses TRBV5-4 with TRBJ1-1; 8 nucleotides agree with TRBD1. CDR1 and CDR2 from the germline V gene are SGHNT and YYREEE (reference sequence). V dropped 4 bases and J dropped 6; count of bases not matched to a gene: 8. This CDR3 spans 14 amino acids. CDR3 protein: CASSLRQGSSEAFF. The DNA of the CDR3 is TGTGCCAGCAGCCTGCGACAGGGGAGTTCTGAAGCTTTCTTT.

V and J are TRBV15 and TRBJ2-2, with 13 bases aligning to TRBD2. There are 18 residues in the CDR3. Trimming cost V 2 bases and J 6 bases; bases outside gene matches: 9. Germline-derived CDR1 and CDR2 are LNHNV and YYDKDF (reference sequence). CDR3 DNA: TGTGCCACCAGCAGATCCGGACTAGCGGGAGAGGCGGCCGGGGAGCTGTTTTTT. Protein product: CATSRSGLAGEAAGELFF.

The sample holds one count of this clone. V is TRBV28 and J is TRBJ2-7; weak D call: TRBD1 (6 bases). The CDR3 has 14 amino acids. Germline CDR1 reads MDHEN; CDR2 reads SYDVKM. V was cut by 7 bases and J by 2 bases, with 15 bases left in between. The CDR3 spells CASTQQGTPYEQYF. CDR3 DNA: TGTGCCAGCACCCAACAGGGTACACCCTACGAGCAGTACTTC.

The CDR3 nucleotides are TGTGCCTGGAGTACAAGGGAGAATCAGCCCCAGCATTTT. Amino acid sequence: CAWSTRENQPQHF. The rearrangement links TRBV30 to TRBJ1-5; no reliable D call. The CDR3 is 13 amino acids. Germline loops: CDR1 GTSNPN, CDR2 SVGIG (reference sequence). Trimming took 2 bases from V and 4 from J, leaving 9 bases between them.

The DNA for the CDR3 is TGTGCCAGTAGTATTCGGACGGAGGCTTTTCCCCTCCACTTT. This translates into CASSIRTEAFPLHF. The rearrangement joins TRBV19 to TRBJ1-6, with no clear D. Germline V lookup: CDR1 LNHDA, CDR2 SQIVND (reference sequence). This CDR3 is built from 14 residues. Trimming pared 3 bases from V and 13 bases from J, leaving 16 bases between.

This chain joins TRBV7-2 and TRBJ2-7; 9 bases are a match to TRBD1. V shed 2 bases and J 5 bases; nucleotides not matched to a gene: 7. CDR3 length: 15 amino acids. Looked up from germline, CDR1 is SGHTA and CDR2 is FQGNSA. CDR3 coding DNA: TGTGCCAGCAGCTTAAGCAGGGACAGGGTAAACGAGCAGTACTTC. Its translation is CASSLSRDRVNEQYF.

The chain combines TRBV9 with TRBJ1-3; 8 nucleotides agree with TRBD1. Germline V gene sequence: CDR1 SGDLS, CDR2 YYNGEE. The CDR3 runs to 15 residues. The V segment lost 0 bases and the J segment 7 bases; nucleotides outside the gene matches: 6. As DNA, the CDR3 is TGTGCCAGCAGCGTAGGACAGGGGTTAAGGAACACCATATATTTT. It translates to CASSVGQGLRNTIYF.

The chain couples TRBV6-5 to TRBJ1-2; tentatively, D is TRBD1 (6 bases). V was shortened by 7 bases and J by 12 bases, with 15 bases between the two germline ends. CDR1 MNHEY and CDR2 SVGAGI come from the germline V gene. CDR3 size: 11 residues. CDR3 nucleotide sequence: TGTGCCAGCAAGCGGGGGGCTATAAACACCTTC. This gives the protein CASKRGAINTF.